This T cell receptor (beta chain) was profiled in a study of CD8+CD57+ T cells in acquired aplastic anemia. Study-level points and caveats: Patient and control CD8+ Simpson's diversity was not significantly different. There were 25 to 30 CD8+ CDR3 sequences that occurred in both patients and controls.

This clonotype was seen repeatedly, ten times or more. The antigen is undetermined. It was patients with CD8+CD57+ cell expansion by flow cytometry who were chosen for sequencing. There were no patients without severe acquired aplastic anemia. The template for TCR beta VDJ and CDR3 sequence profiling was genomic DNA. Each CDR3 protein gets one entry after TCRdb re-called the reads with MiXCR. The repertoire holds under 250,000 distinct CDR3 sequences, with roughly two thirds as singletons. The TCR sequence derives from a human donor with aplastic anemia. The material sequenced was sorted CD4+, CD8+, or CD8+CD57+ T cells (not recorded which) from PBMCs.

The CDR3 bases are TGTGCCAGCAGGGGGGCATATGGCTACACCTTC. It translates to CASRGAYGYTF. The rearrangement joins TRBV2 to TRBJ1-2, with D tentatively TRBD1 (6 bases). CDR3 size: 11 residues. Trimming removed 6 bases at V and 5 bases at J, with 7 bases between. CDR1 SNHLY and CDR2 FYNNEI come from the germline V gene.